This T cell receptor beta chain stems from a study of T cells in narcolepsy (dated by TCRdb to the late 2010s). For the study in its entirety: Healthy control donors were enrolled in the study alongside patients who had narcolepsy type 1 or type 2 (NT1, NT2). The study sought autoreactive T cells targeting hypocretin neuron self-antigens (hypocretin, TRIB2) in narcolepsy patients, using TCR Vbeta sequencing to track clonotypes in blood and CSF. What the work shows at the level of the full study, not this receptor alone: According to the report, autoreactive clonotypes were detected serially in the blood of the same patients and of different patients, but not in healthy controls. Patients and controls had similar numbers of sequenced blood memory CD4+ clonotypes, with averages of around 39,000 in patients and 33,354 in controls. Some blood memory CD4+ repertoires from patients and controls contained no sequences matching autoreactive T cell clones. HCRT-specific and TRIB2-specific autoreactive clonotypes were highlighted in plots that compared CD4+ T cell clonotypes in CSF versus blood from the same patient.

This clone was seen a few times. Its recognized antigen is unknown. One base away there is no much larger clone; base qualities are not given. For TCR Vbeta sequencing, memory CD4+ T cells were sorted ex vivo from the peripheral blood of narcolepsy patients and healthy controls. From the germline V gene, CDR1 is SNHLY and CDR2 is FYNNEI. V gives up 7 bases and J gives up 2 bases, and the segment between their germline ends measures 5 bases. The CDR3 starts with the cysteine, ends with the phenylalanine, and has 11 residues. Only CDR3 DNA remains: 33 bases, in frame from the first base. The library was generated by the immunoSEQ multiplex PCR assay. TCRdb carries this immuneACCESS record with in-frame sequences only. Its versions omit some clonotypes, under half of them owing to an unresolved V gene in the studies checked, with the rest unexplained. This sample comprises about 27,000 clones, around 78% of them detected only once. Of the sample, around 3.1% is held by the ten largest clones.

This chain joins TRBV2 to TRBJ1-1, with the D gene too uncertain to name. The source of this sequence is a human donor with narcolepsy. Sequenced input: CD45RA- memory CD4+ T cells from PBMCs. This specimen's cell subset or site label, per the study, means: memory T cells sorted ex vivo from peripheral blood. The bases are TGTGCCAGCAAACTAAACACTGAAGCTTTCTTT. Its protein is CASKLNTEAFF. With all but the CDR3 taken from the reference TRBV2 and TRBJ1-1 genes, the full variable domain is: EPEVTQTPSHQVTQMGQEVILRCVPISNHLYFYWYRQILGQKVEFLVSFYNNEISEKSEIFDDQFSVERPDGSNFTLKIRSTKLEDSAMYFCASKLNTEAFFGQGTRLTVV.